The 31 T cell receptor beta chains given below trace back to one sample, sequenced in a study of blood T cell repertoires in COVID-19. Only in-frame clones appear in the TCRdb table, and some are missing; sequencing was by immunoSEQ multiplex PCR. Among some 140,000 clones listed, more than 75% were seen once. The sample consisted of peripheral blood. The receptor source for this set is a man aged 65-85 years with active COVID-19.

CDR3 protein: CASSLIVPGLAGRKYEQYF. CDR3 nucleotide sequence: TGTGCCAGCAGCTTAATCGTACCGGGACTAGCGGGAAGGAAATACGAGCAGTACTTC. V gene TRBV7-2 combines with J gene TRBJ2-7, with 13 bases that match TRBD2. Trimming at V came to 2 bases and at J to 4 bases, leaving 14 bases not matched to a gene. The CDR3 is 19 amino acids. CDR1 SGHTA and CDR2 FQGNSA come from the germline V gene.

This clone was counted once. The V and J genes are TRBV9 and TRBJ2-2, with 8 bases identical to TRBD2. Germline values: CDR1 SGDLS, CDR2 YYNGEE. Trimming at V came to 3 bases and at J to 5 bases, leaving 6 bases not matched to a gene. CDR3 length: 15 amino acids. CDR3 DNA: TGTGCCAGCAGCGGAAGCGGGAGACGGACCGGGGAGCTGTTTTTT. It specifies CASSGSGRRTGELFF.

The chain carries TRBV9 and TRBJ2-2; 7 nucleotides match TRBD1. The ends lost 4 bases at V and 4 bases at J; junction bases unmatched: 10. Germline V CDR1 and CDR2: SGDLS, YYNGEE. The CDR3 runs to 16 residues. The CDR3 loop is CASSTRQGWGTGELFF. CDR3 nucleotides: TGTGCCAGCAGCACCCGACAGGGTTGGGGCACCGGGGAGCTGTTTTTT.

The chain has TRBV21-1 and TRBJ1-5. TRBV21-1 corresponds to a pseudogene. The CDR3 spans 15 residues. CDR3 in DNA: TGTGCCAGCAGCAGGAGACGGTATAGCAATCAGCCCCAGCATTTT. This encodes CASSRRRYSNQPQHF.

The chain combines TRBV24-1 with TRBJ1-5, with TRBD1 matching over 12 bases. The J segment lost 6 bases and the V segment lost 9 bases, leaving 2 bases of the junction unmatched. Germline assignment: CDR1 KGHDR and CDR2 SFDVKD. CDR3 length equals 13 residues. The DNA of the CDR3 is TGTGCCACCGGGACAGGGGGCGGTCAGCCCCAGCATTTT. It translates to CATGTGGGQPQHF.

This CDR3 is CASTSGSYNSPLHF. DNA of the CDR3: TGTGCCAGCACCAGTGGCTCCTATAATTCACCCCTCCACTTT. V gene TRBV6-5 combines with J gene TRBJ1-6, with no clear D. This CDR3 is 14 amino acids long. V was pared by 7 bases and J by 0 bases, with 7 bases between. From germline, CDR1 is MNHEY and CDR2 SVGAGI.

The CDR3 loop reads CASSQGGQAYNEQFF. The CDR3 coding sequence is TGCGCCAGCAGCCAAGGGGGACAGGCGTACAATGAGCAGTTCTTC. This chain connects TRBV4-1 to TRBJ2-1; 8 bases fit TRBD1. The CDR3 extends over 15 amino acids. CDR1 and CDR2 (germline): MGHRA, YSYEKL. V was pared by 1 base and J by 4 bases, with 3 bases of the junction left unmatched.

The chain is built from TRBV28 and TRBJ2-3, with D perhaps TRBD1 (5 bases). Germline V CDR1 and CDR2: MDHEN, SYDVKM. V was shortened by 8 bases and J by 2 bases, with 8 bases between the two germline ends. The CDR3 covers 12 residues. The CDR3 bases are TGTGCCAGCGACAGCTACACAGATACGCAGTATTTT. Translated: CASDSYTDTQYF.

This chain links TRBV20-1 with TRBJ2-5, with D hard to call. The CDR3 is 11 residues long. The germline V gene encodes CDR1 DFQATT and CDR2 SNEGSKA (reference sequence). Trimming took 6 bases from V and 9 from J, leaving 14 bases between them. Here the CDR3 reads CSAPAPPSQYF. DNA for the CDR3: TGCAGTGCCCCCGCGCCCCCGTCCCAGTACTTC.

The count of this clone is one. The rearrangement uses TRBV18 and TRBJ2-5, with 8 bases identical to TRBD1. Germline V lookup: CDR1 KGHSH, CDR2 LQKENI. After removal of 1 base from V and 4 bases from J, the junction contained 5 bases not matched to a gene. This CDR3 spans 15 amino acids. The CDR3 loop is CASSPQIGQGETQYF. CDR3 nucleotide sequence: TGTGCCAGCTCACCACAGATAGGACAGGGAGAGACCCAGTACTTC. Full variable domain (rest looked up from reference TRBV18 and TRBJ2-5): NAGVMQNPRHLVRRRGQEARLRCSPMKGHSHVYWYRQLPEEGLKFMVYLQKENIIDESGMPKERFSAEFPKEGPSILRIQQVVRGDSAAYFCASSPQIGQGETQYFGPGTRLLVL.

This clone was seen once. The chain uses TRBV6-1 and TRBJ1-1; D gene ambiguous. The CDR3 covers 14 residues. Per germline, CDR1 MNHNS and CDR2 SASEGT. V was pared by 0 bases and J by 3 bases, with 8 bases between. The CDR3 DNA follows: TGTGCCAGCAGTGAAGCGGTCGGTTACACTGAAGCTTTCTTT. Protein product: CASSEAVGYTEAFF.

This clone was recorded only once. V and J are TRBV11-2 and TRBJ2-1; TRBD1 matches at 8 bases. Germline-derived CDR1 and CDR2 are SGHAT and FQNNGV. V lost 0 bases, J lost 4 bases, and 5 bases stayed unmatched. This CDR3 is 16 amino acids long. The CDR3 DNA follows: TGTGCCAGCAGCTTAGATCCTGGACAGGGTTACAATGAGCAGTTCTTC. Translated, it gives CASSLDPGQGYNEQFF.

This clone was counted between two and nine times. The chain joins TRBV28 to TRBJ2-1; no clear D. Trimming took off 6 bases at V and 8 bases at J, with 8 bases between the two ends. From germline, CDR1 is MDHEN and CDR2 SYDVKM. The CDR3 is 11 residues long. The CDR3 coding sequence is TGTGCCAGCAGAACTGAGTATGAGCAGTTCTTC. This translates into CASRTEYEQFF.

This clone was seen only a few times. The rearrangement uses TRBV5-4 and TRBJ2-1, with 10 bases matching TRBD2. Trimming cost V 6 bases and J 12 bases; bases outside gene matches: 18. The CDR3 contains 16 residues. Germline CDR1 and CDR2: SGHNT and YYREEE (reference sequence). CDR3 sequence (DNA): TGTGCCAGCAACTTCGGCCCGGGACTAGCGCCCCGAGGGCAGTTCTTC. Protein product: CASNFGPGLAPRGQFF.

The chain is built from TRBV27 and TRBJ2-3; possibly TRBD1 for D (6 bases). With 3 bases removed from V and 2 bases from J, the gap between germline ends came to 9 bases. CDR1 is MNHEY, CDR2 SMNVEV, per germline (reference sequence). The CDR3 contains 14 residues. CDR3 amino acids: CASSFRGFTDTQYF. CDR3 nucleotide sequence: TGTGCCAGCAGTTTCAGGGGATTCACAGATACGCAGTATTTT.

There are a few counts of this clone. This chain links TRBV20-1 with TRBJ2-1; TRBD2 might be the D (6 bases). V gave up 3 bases and J gave up 0 bases, with 15 bases separating them. This CDR3 is built from 16 residues. Germline V gene sequence: CDR1 DFQATT, CDR2 SNEGSKA (reference sequence). CDR3: CSASRGGVSSYNEQFF. The CDR3 region has the DNA TGCAGTGCTAGTCGCGGCGGGGTCAGCTCCTACAATGAGCAGTTCTTC.

This clone was counted a single time. This chain joins TRBV7-3 and TRBJ2-3, with 10 positions matching TRBD2. The CDR3 sequence is 16 residues long. Germline CDR1 SGHTA, CDR2 FQGTGA. J gave up 3 bases and V 5 bases, and 8 bases lay outside the gene matches. CDR3 sequence: CASSGRAGGITDTQYF. The CDR3 coding sequence is TGTGCCAGCAGCGGCCGAGCGGGAGGGATTACAGATACGCAGTATTTT.

The chain's CDR3 is CASSPPLVGQGAVSNQPQHF. CDR3 bases: TGTGCCAGCTCACCACCACTTGTCGGACAGGGGGCAGTTAGCAATCAGCCCCAGCATTTT. The rearrangement joins TRBV18 to TRBJ1-5, with 11 nucleotides matching TRBD1. With 0 bases clipped from V and 0 bases from J, the junction kept 10 bases outside the gene matches. Germline CDR1 is KGHSH and CDR2 is LQKENI. The CDR3 is 20 amino acids.

J is TRBJ2-3 and V is TRBV29-1; D unclear. V lost 0 bases and J 0 bases, leaving 10 bases between the germline ends. Germline assignment: CDR1 SQVTM and CDR2 ANQGSEA. This CDR3 region has 15 residues. The CDR3 loop is CSVEEGRASTDTQYF. The CDR3 DNA is TGCAGCGTTGAAGAGGGCAGAGCTAGCACAGATACGCAGTATTTT.

This clone has just a few counts. CDR3 nucleotides: TGTGCCAGCAGTTACGGTCAGGGGGGCACTGAAGCTTTCTTT. Protein: CASSYGQGGTEAFF. J is TRBJ1-1 and V is TRBV6-6, with 7 bases that match TRBD1. Losses at the gene ends were 2 bases for V and 4 bases for J; bases not matched to a gene: 4. Looked up from germline, CDR1 is MNHNY and CDR2 is SVGAGI (reference sequence). This CDR3 is 14 amino acids long.

The gene calls are TRBV24-1 and TRBJ2-3, with 8 bases matching TRBD1. With 4 bases clipped from V and 1 base from J, the junction kept 6 bases outside the gene matches. Germline lookup yields CDR1 KGHDR and CDR2 SFDVKD. This CDR3 comprises 16 residues. This CDR3 reads CATSDVLQGGTDTQYF. CDR3 DNA: TGTGCCACCAGTGACGTACTACAGGGGGGCACAGATACGCAGTATTTT.

The V gene is TRBV9, the J gene TRBJ1-2; D call uncertain. Germline CDR1 is SGDLS and CDR2 is YYNGEE. V lost 3 bases and J lost 8, with 11 bases in between. CDR3 length: 12 residues. The CDR3 DNA reads as TGTGCCAGCAGCGCCCTCGCTAGAGGCTACACCTTC. Its protein product is CASSALARGYTF.

This rearrangement joins TRBV4-2 to TRBJ2-6, with D tentatively TRBD1 (5 bases). The germline gives CDR1 LGHNA, CDR2 YNFKEQ. V gave up 0 bases and J gave up 0 bases, with 12 bases separating them. This CDR3 has 18 amino acids. CDR3 protein: CASSQDRGDSSGANVLTF. The DNA for the CDR3 is TGTGCCAGCAGCCAAGATAGGGGTGACTCCTCTGGGGCCAACGTCCTGACTTTC.

This sequence joins TRBV15 and TRBJ2-1; D is unclear. CDR3 length: 12 amino acids. Trimming cost V 5 bases and J 7 bases, with 9 bases left between them. From germline, CDR1 is LNHNV and CDR2 YYDKDF (reference sequence). DNA of the CDR3: TGTGCCACCAGCTTAGCTGCGAATGAGCAGTTCTTC. It is translated as CATSLAANEQFF.

V usage is TRBV29-1 and J usage is TRBJ2-6; 7 nucleotides match TRBD1. The CDR3 covers 16 residues. With V trimmed by 5 bases and J by 0 bases, 7 bases remained unmatched. The germline CDR1 and CDR2 sequences are SQVTM and ANQGSEA. The CDR3 spells CSVILDRVSGANVLTF. Here the CDR3 DNA reads TGCAGCGTTATCCTAGACAGGGTCTCTGGGGCCAACGTCCTGACTTTC.

The chain has TRBV30 and TRBJ1-1; TRBD1 matches at 7 bases. Germline assignment: CDR1 GTSNPN and CDR2 SVGIG (reference sequence). V shed 3 bases, J shed 8 bases, and the junction held 6 bases outside the gene matches. The CDR3 has 12 residues. The chain's CDR3 is CAWRSEDREAFF. The CDR3 DNA is TGTGCCTGGAGGTCGGAGGACAGGGAAGCTTTCTTT.

The chain employs TRBV4-1 and TRBJ2-3, with D possibly being TRBD2 (5 bases). The germline gives CDR1 MGHRA, CDR2 YSYEKL. The CDR3 spans 15 residues. The V and J ends lost 2 bases and 3 bases respectively, with 12 bases between them. CDR3 DNA: TGCGCCAGCAGCCAACCCCGGGGTTGGACAGATACGCAGTATTTT. It translates to CASSQPRGWTDTQYF.

A single count supports this clone. The chain combines TRBV6-5 with TRBJ2-7, with D tentatively TRBD2 (5 bases). The ends were cut back, 7 bases at V and 7 bases at J, with 20 bases in the middle. The CDR3 has 14 residues. CDR1 and CDR2 from the germline V gene are MNHEY and SVGAGI. Here the CDR3 reads CASIRERPLLEQYF. CDR3 sequence (DNA): TGTGCCAGCATACGGGAACGGCCCCTCTTGGAGCAGTACTTC.

The chain recombines TRBV2 with TRBJ2-2, with TRBD1 identical over 9 bases. The trim removed 7 bases at V and 5 bases at J, leaving 14 bases unmatched. Germline CDR1 reads SNHLY; CDR2 reads FYNNEI. The CDR3 covers 17 residues. The DNA of the CDR3 is TGTGCCAGCACGACCCCAATGGACAGGGGAAGGACCGGGGAGCTGTTTTTT. Translated: CASTTPMDRGRTGELFF. The full variable domain, rest sourced from reference TRBV2 and TRBJ2-2, is EPEVTQTPSHQVTQMGQEVILRCVPISNHLYFYWYRQILGQKVEFLVSFYNNEISEKSEIFDDQFSVERPDGSNFTLKIRSTKLEDSAMYFCASTTPMDRGRTGELFFGEGSRLTVL.

This chain joins TRBV5-1 and TRBJ2-7, with TRBD2 matching 10 bases. Germline CDR1 and CDR2: SGHRS and YFSETQ. Trimming removed 4 bases from V and 10 bases from J; junction bases left unmatched: 17. The length of the CDR3 is 16 residues. CDR3 sequence reads: CASSTRMLAGEKGQYF. The CDR3 coding sequence is TGCGCCAGCAGCACCCGAATGCTAGCGGGAGAAAAGGGACAGTACTTC.

This clone was seen just once. The chain employs TRBV27 and TRBJ2-7, with 7 positions matching TRBD2. The CDR3 has 14 residues. The germline gives CDR1 MNHEY, CDR2 SMNVEV (reference sequence). V shed 5 bases and J 0 bases; nucleotides not matched to a gene: 4. Here the CDR3 DNA reads TGTGCCAGCAGTGGGGGGGACGGCTCCTACGAGCAGTACTTC. Its translation: CASSGGDGSYEQYF.